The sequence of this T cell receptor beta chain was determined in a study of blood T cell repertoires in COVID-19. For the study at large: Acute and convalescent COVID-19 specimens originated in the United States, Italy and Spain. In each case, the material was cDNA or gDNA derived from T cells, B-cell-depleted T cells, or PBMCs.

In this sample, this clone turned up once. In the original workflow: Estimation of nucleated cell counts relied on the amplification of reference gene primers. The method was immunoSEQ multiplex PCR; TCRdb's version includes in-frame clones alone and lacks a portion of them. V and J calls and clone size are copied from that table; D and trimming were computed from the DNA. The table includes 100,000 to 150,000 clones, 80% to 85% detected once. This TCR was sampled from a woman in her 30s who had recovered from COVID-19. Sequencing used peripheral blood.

The CDR3, as DNA: TGTGCCAGCACCCGAGGCAGGGGGCCCACTAGCTCCTACAATGAGCAGTTCTTC. Protein: CASTRGRGPTSSYNEQFF. The rearrangement joins TRBV28 to TRBJ2-1, with TRBD1 identical over 8 bases. The germline gives CDR1 MDHEN, CDR2 SYDVKM. V gave up 7 bases and J gave up 0 bases; unmatched junction bases: 14. The CDR3 is 18 amino acids.